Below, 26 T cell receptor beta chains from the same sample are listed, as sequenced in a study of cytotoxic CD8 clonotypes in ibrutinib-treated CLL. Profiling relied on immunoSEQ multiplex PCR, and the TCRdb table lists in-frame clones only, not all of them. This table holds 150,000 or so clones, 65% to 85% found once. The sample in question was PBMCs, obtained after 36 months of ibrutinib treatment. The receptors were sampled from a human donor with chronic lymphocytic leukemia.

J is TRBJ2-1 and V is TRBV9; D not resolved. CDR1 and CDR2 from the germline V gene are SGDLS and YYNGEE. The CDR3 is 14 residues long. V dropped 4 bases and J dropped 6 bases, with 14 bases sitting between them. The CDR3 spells CASSFPTRINEQFF. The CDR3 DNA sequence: TGTGCCAGCAGCTTCCCCACGAGAATCAATGAGCAGTTCTTC.

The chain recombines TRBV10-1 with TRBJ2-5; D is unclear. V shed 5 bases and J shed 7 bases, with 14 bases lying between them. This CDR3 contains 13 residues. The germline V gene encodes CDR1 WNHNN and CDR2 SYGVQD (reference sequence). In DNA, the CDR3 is TGCGCCAGCAGTTTTCAGACGAAGGGGACCCAGTACTTC. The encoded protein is CASSFQTKGTQYF.

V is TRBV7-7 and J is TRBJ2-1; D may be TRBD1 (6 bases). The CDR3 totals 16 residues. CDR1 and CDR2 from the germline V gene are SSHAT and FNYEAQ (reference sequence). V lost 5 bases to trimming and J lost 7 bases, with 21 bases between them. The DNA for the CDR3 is TGTGCCAGCAGCCTCCGAGGGGGACGGGGTTTTAATGAGCAGTTCTTC. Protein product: CASSLRGGRGFNEQFF. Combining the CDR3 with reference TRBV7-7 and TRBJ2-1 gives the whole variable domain GAGVSQSPRYKVTKRGQDVTLRCDPISSHATLYWYQQALGQGPEFLTYFNYEAQPDKSGLPSDRFSAERPEGSISTLTIQRTEQRDSAMYRCASSLRGGRGFNEQFFGPGTRLTVL.

This chain's CDR3 is CASSQAGGSYEQYF. CDR3 bases: TGCGCCAGCAGCCAAGCGGGGGGGTCTTACGAGCAGTACTTC. The chain is built from TRBV4-1 and TRBJ2-7, with 8 bases matching TRBD2. There are 14 residues in the CDR3. Germline-derived CDR1 and CDR2 are MGHRA and YSYEKL. V lost 1 base to trimming and J lost 4 bases; unmatched junction nucleotides: 3.

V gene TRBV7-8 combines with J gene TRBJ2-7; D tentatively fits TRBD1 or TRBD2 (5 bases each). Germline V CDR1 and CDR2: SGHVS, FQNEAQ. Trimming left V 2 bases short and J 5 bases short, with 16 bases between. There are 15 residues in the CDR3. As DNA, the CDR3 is TGTGCCAGCAGCTTACTTGGGGGTATCATCCACGAGCAGTACTTC. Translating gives CASSLLGGIIHEQYF. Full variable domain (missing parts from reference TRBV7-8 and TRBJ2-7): GAGVSQSPRYKVAKRGQDVALRCDPISGHVSLFWYQQALGQGPEFLTYFQNEAQLDKSGLPSDRFFAERPEGSVSTLKIQRTQQEDSAVYLCASSLLGGIIHEQYFGPGTRLTVT.

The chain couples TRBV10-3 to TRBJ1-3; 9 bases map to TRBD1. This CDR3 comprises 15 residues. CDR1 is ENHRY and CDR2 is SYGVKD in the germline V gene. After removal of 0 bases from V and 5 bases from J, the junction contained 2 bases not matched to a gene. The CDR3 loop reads CAISESTGGRNTIYF. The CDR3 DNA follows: TGTGCCATCAGTGAGTCGACAGGGGGAAGAAACACCATATATTTT.

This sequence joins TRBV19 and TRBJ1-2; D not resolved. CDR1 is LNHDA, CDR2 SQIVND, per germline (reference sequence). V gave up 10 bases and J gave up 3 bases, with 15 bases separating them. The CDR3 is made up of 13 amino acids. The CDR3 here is CATTRHSDYGYTF. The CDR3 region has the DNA TGTGCCACCACCAGGCACAGTGACTATGGCTACACCTTC.

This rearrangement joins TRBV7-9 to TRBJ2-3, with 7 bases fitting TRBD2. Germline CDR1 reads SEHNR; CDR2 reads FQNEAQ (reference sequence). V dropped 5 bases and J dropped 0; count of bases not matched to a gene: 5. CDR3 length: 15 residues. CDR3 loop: CASSASGASTDTQYF. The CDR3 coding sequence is TGTGCCAGCAGCGCGAGCGGGGCTAGCACAGATACGCAGTATTTT.

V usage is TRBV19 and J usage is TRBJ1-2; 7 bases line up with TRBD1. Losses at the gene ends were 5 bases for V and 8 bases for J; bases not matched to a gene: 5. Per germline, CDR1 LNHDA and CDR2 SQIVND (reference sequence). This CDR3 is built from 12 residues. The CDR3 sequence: CASSGQAHGYTF. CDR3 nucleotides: TGTGCCAGTAGTGGACAGGCTCACGGCTACACCTTC.

CDR3 amino acids: CASTSGVGTTSNYGYTF. The CDR3 nucleotides read TGTGCCAGCACCTCAGGAGTAGGGACAACTTCAAACTATGGCTACACCTTC. This chain joins TRBV7-9 and TRBJ1-2; maybe TRBD1 (6 bases). CDR3 length equals 17 residues. Germline V gene data show CDR1 as SEHNR and CDR2 as FQNEAQ (reference sequence). V dropped 7 bases and J dropped 2 bases, with 23 bases sitting between them.

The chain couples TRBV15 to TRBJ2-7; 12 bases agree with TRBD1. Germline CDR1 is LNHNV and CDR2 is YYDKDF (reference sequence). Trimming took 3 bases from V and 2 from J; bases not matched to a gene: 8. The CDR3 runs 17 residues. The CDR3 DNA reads TGTGCCACCAGCAGGGGTGGGACAGGGGGCTTCCCCTACGAGCAGTACTTC. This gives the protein CATSRGGTGGFPYEQYF.

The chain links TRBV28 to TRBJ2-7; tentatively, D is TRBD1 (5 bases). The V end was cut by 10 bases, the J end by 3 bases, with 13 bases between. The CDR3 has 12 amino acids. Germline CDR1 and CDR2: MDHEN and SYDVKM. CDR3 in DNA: TGTGCCACCAGACAGTCGAGCTACGAGCAGTACTTC. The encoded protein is CATRQSSYEQYF.

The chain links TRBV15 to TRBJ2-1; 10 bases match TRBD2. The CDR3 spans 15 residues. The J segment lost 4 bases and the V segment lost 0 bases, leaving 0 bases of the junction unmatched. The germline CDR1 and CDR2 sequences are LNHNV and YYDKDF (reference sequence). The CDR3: CATSRELAGYNEQFF. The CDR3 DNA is TGTGCCACCAGCAGAGAACTAGCGGGATACAATGAGCAGTTCTTC. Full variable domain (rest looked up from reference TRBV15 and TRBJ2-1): DAMVIQNPRYQVTQFGKPVTLSCSQTLNHNVMYWYQQKSSQAPKLLFHYYDKDFNNEADTPDNFQSRRPNTSFCFLDIRSPGLGDTAMYLCATSRELAGYNEQFFGPGTRLTVL.

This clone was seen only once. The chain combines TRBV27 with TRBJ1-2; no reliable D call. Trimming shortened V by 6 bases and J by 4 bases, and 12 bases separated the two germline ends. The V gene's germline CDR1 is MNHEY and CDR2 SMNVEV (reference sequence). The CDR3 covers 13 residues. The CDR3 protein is CASRRQRGYGYTF. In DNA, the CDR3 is TGTGCCAGCAGGAGGCAGCGAGGCTATGGCTACACCTTC.

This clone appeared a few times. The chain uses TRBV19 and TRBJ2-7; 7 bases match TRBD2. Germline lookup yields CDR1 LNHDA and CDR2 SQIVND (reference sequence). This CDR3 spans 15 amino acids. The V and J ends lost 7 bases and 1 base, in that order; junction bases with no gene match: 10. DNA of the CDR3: TGTGCCAGTAATCTCATGGCGGGAGCTTCCTACGAGCAGTACTTC. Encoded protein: CASNLMAGASYEQYF.

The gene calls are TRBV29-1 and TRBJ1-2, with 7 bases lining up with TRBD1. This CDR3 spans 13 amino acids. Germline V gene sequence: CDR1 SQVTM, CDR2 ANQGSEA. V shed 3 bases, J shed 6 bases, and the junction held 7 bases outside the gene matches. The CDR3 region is CSVEAIGGHGYTF. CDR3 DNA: TGCAGCGTTGAGGCGATAGGGGGCCATGGCTACACCTTC.

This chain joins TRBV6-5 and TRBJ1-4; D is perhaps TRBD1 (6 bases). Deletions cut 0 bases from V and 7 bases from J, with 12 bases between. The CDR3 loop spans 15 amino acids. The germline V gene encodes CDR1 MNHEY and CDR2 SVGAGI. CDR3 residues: CASSYSGGQGEKLFF. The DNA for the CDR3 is TGTGCCAGCAGTTACTCGGGGGGGCAAGGTGAAAAACTGTTTTTT.

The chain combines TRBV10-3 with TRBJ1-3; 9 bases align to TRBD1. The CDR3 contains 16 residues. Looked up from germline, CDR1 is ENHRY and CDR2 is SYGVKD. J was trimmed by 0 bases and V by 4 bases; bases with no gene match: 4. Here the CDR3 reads CAISARDRVSGNTIYF. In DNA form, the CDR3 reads TGTGCCATCAGTGCTAGGGACAGGGTCTCTGGAAACACCATATATTTT.

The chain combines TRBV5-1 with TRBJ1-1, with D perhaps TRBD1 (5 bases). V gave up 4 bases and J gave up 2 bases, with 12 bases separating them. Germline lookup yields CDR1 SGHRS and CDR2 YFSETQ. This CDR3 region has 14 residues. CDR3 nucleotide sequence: TGCGCCAGCAGCCCGGGGCCAAGCAACACTGAAGCTTTCTTT. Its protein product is CASSPGPSNTEAFF.

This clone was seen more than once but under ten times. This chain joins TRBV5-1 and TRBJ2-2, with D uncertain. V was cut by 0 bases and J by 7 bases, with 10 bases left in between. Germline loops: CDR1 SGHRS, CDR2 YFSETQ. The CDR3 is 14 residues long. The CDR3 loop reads CASSLDTAYGELFF. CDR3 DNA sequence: TGCGCCAGCAGCTTGGATACAGCTTACGGGGAGCTGTTTTTT. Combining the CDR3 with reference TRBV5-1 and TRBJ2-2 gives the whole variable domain KAGVTQTPRYLIKTRGQQVTLSCSPISGHRSVSWYQQTPGQGLQFLFEYFSETQRNKGNFPGRFSGRQFSNSRSEMNVSTLELGDSALYLCASSLDTAYGELFFGEGSRLTVL.

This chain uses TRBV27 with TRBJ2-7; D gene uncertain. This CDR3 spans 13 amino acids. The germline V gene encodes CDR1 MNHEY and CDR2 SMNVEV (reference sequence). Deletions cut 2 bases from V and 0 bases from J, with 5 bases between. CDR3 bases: TGTGCCAGCAGTTTAAGGCCCTCCTACGAGCAGTACTTC. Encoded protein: CASSLRPSYEQYF.

This CDR3 is CASSLTAGVGETQYF. The CDR3 nucleotides are TGTGCCAGCAGCTTAACGGCGGGAGTAGGTGAGACCCAGTACTTC. The chain links TRBV7-9 to TRBJ2-5; TRBD2 agrees at 7 bases. CDR1 and CDR2 (germline): SEHNR, FQNEAQ (reference sequence). The CDR3 loop spans 15 amino acids. Germline trimming cut 2 bases from V and 5 bases from J; bases unmatched to any gene: 8.

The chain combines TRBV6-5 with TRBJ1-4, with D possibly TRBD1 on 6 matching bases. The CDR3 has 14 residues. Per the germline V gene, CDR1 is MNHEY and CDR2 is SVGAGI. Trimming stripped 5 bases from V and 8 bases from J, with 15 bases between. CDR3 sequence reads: CASSEGGTSEKLFF. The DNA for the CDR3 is TGTGCCAGCAGTGAAGGGGGTACGAGCGAAAAACTGTTTTTT.

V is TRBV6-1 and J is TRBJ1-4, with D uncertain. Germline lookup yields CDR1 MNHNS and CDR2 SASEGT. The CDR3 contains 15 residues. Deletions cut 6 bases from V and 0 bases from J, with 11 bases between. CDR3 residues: CASSLRGATNEKLFF. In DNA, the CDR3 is TGTGCCAGCAGCCTCCGCGGGGCAACTAATGAAAAACTGTTTTTT.

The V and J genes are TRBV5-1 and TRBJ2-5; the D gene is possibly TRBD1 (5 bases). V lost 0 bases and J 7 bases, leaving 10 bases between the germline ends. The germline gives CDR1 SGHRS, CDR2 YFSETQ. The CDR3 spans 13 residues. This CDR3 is CASSLDHRGTQYF. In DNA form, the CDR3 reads TGCGCCAGCAGCTTGGATCATAGGGGGACCCAGTACTTC.

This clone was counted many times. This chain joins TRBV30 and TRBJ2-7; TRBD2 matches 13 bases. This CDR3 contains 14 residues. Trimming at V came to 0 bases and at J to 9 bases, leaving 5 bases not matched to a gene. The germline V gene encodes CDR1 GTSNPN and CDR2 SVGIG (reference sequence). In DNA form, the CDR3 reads TGTGCCTGGAGTGTTGGACTAGCGGGAGAGGGGCAGTACTTC. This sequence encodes CAWSVGLAGEGQYF.